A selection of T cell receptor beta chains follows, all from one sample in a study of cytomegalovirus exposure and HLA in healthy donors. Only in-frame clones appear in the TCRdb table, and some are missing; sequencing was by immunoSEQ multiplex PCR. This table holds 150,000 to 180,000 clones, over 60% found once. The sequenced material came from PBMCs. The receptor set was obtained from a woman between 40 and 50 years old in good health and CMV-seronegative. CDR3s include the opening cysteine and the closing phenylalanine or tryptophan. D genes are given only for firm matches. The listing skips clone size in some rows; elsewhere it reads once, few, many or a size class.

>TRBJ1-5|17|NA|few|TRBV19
TGTGCCAGTAGTCTGTCCCAGGGGACCCCCTTCAATCAGCCCCAGCATTTT
CASSLSQGTPFNQPQHF
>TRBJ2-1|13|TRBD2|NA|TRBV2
TGTGCCAGCAATTACGGGACTAAAGGGGAGCAGTTCTTC
CASNYGTKGEQFF
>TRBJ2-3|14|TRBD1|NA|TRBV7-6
TGTGCCAGCAGCTTGGACAGGGGGGCAAATACGCAGTATTTT
CASSLDRGANTQYF
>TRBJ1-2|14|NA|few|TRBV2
TGTGCCAGCAGTGAACAAGGGGACTCCTATGGCTACACCTTC
CASSEQGDSYGYTF
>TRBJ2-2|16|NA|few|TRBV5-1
TGCGCCACCACACTTACTGGGAGTGCGAACACCGGGGAGCTGTTTTTT
CATTLTGSANTGELFF
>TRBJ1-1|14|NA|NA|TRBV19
TGTGCCAGTAGTACAACGAGGCGGGGGACTGAAGCTTTCTTT
CASSTTRRGTEAFF
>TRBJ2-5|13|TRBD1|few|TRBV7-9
TGTGCCAGCAGCTGGGGACAGGGGGAGACCCAGTACTTC
CASSWGQGETQYF
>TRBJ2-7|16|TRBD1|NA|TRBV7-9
TGTGCCAGCAGCTCGCCAAGACAGGGTGAAGCTTACGAGCAGTACTTC
CASSSPRQGEAYEQYF
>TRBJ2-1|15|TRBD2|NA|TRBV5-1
TGCGCCAGCAGCGAGACTAGCGGGAGAGTCGATGAGCAGTTCTTC
CASSETSGRVDEQFF
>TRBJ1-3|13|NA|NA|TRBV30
TGTGCCTGGAGTGTTACAGACGGAAACACCATATATTTT
CAWSVTDGNTIYF
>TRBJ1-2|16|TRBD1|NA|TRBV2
TGTGCCAGCACGAGGGGACAGGGGACTAATAACTATGGCTACACCTTC
CASTRGQGTNNYGYTF
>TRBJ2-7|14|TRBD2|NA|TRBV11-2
TGTGCCAGCAGCCGTGCACTAGCGGCCTACGAGCAGTACTTC
CASSRALAAYEQYF
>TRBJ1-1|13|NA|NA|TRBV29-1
TGCAGCGTACCAAGGGGAGGGGATGGTGAAGCTTTCTTT
CSVPRGGDGEAFF
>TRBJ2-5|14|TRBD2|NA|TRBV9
TGTGCCAGCAGCGGCCGCGGGGAGGGGGAGACCCAGTACTTC
CASSGRGEGETQYF
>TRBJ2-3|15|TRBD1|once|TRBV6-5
TGTGCCAGCAGTCCGGGACAGCTTAGCACAGATACGCAGTATTTT
CASSPGQLSTDTQYF
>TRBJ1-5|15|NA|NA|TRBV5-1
TGCGCCAGCAGCTTGTCGGGGAATAGCAATCAGCCCCAGCATTTT
CASSLSGNSNQPQHF
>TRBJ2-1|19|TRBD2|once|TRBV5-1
TGCGCCAGCAGCTTGGGCCCTAGGCCGGGACTAGCGCCTTACAATGAGCAGTTCTTC
CASSLGPRPGLAPYNEQFF
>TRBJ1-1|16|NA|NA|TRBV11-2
TGTGCCAGCAGCTTAGGGGGCCTGGGGCGGAGGGGTGAAGCTTTCTTT
CASSLGGLGRRGEAFF